The 20 T cell receptor delta chains given below trace back to one sample, sequenced in a study of Vγ9Vδ2 T cells in congenital toxoplasmosis. cDNA was made by template-switch reverse transcription with TRGC- and TRDC-specific primers in one tube. The TRGC primer was designed to target TRGC1 and TRGC2 alike. TCRdb reran clone calling via CATT on the reads. The table has approximately 400 delta-chain clones, 35% to 45% seen once; the top ten hold 25% to 35%. What was sequenced was gamma-delta T cells from blood. The receptor set was obtained from a child under 10 years old born to a mother with Toxoplasma gondii infection during pregnancy, either congenitally infected or uninfected (not recorded which).

By share, this clone ranks as large. V and J are TRAV29/DV5 and TRDJ2; TRDD3 agrees at 12 bases. This CDR3 spans 20 amino acids. Trimming cost V 3 bases and J 2 bases; bases outside gene matches: 17. CDR1 is NSMFDY, CDR2 ISSIKDK, per germline. The DNA of the CDR3 is TGTGCAGCAATCGGCCTTCCCCACCTGGGGGATACGGGCTTGACAGCACAACTCTTCTTT. It translates to CAAIGLPHLGDTGLTAQLFF.

In its sample, this clone ranks as large. The chain uses TRAV38-2/DV8 and TRDJ1, with D possibly TRDD3 on 6 matching bases. V lost 9 bases and J 2 bases, leaving 29 bases between the germline ends. Germline loops: CDR1 TSESDYY, CDR2 QEAYKQQN. The length of the CDR3 is 18 residues. CDR3 protein: CASLQTLGGYNETDKLIF. The CDR3 DNA reads as TGTGCTTCTCTTCAAACCCTGGGCGGATACAACGAGACCGATAAACTCATCTTT.

A few counts support this clone. This likely stems from a read error, as it lies one base from a far larger clone. The chain is built from TRDV2 and TRDJ2; D possibly corresponds to TRDD3 (5 bases). Germline V gene data show CDR1 as GEAIGNYY and CDR2 as EKD. Trimming left V 0 bases short and J 5 bases short, with 18 bases between. This CDR3 is built from 17 residues. CDR3 DNA sequence: TGTGCCTGTGACACCGTTTCTTCTTACGGGGGTACAGCACAACTCTTCTTT. As protein: CACDTVSSYGGTAQLFF.

Regarding this clone: A far more abundant clone sits one base away, making this likely a read error. The V gene is TRDV2, the J gene TRDJ1, with D perhaps matching TRDD3 (6 bases). V was pared by 0 bases and J by 0 bases, with 37 bases between. This CDR3 is built from 24 residues. The germline V gene encodes CDR1 GEAIGNYY and CDR2 EKD. The CDR3 loop is CACDTPRITIPSLGSALYTDKLIF. The CDR3 region has the DNA TGTGCCTGTGACACCCCCCGGATAACTATCCCCTCCCTGGGGAGTGCCTTGTACACCGATAAACTCATCTTT.

This clone is hyperexpanded. The rearrangement links TRDV2 to TRDJ3; 10 positions match TRDD3. CDR3 length equals 16 residues. Germline values: CDR1 GEAIGNYY, CDR2 EKD. Trimming cost V 2 bases and J 6 bases; bases outside gene matches: 3. The CDR3 sequence: CACDILGDEDTRQMFF. The CDR3 DNA sequence: TGTGCCTGTGACATACTGGGGGATGAGGACACCCGACAGATGTTTTTC.

The sample holds a few counts of this clone. A far larger clone is just one base off, so this is likely a read error. The chain employs TRDV2 and TRDJ2, with 7 bases identical to TRDD3. The V and J ends lost 2 bases and 2 bases, in that order; junction bases with no gene match: 16. Germline CDR1 reads GEAIGNYY; CDR2 reads EKD. This CDR3 comprises 19 residues. CDR3 nucleotide sequence: TGTGCCTGTGACAATATCGGTACTGTGGGATACAGCTTGACAGCACAACTCTTCTTT. The encoded protein is CACDNIGTVGYSLTAQLFF.

About this clone: TCRdb has a much larger clone's protein, which differs at residue 13 from the translation of this DNA, likely because of a read error; what is shown is the protein translated from the DNA. V gene TRDV2 combines with J gene TRDJ2, with D tentatively TRDD3 (5 bases). CDR1 and CDR2 from the germline V gene are GEAIGNYY and EKD. The CDR3 is 15 residues long. The CDR3 loop is CACDTWGALTAQRFF. Here the CDR3 DNA reads TGTGCCTGTGACACCTGGGGAGCTTTGACAGCACAACGCTTCTTT.

A remark on this clone: One base separates it from a far larger clone, so it is likely a read error. The genes are TRDV1 and TRDJ1, with 10 bases matching TRDD3. V shed 6 bases, J shed 4 bases, and the junction held 14 bases outside the gene matches. This CDR3 is 17 amino acids long. Germline values: CDR1 TSWWSYY, CDR2 QGS. The CDR3 DNA is TGTGCTCTTGGAATCTACCTGGGGGATATGACGGGCGATAAACTCATCTTT. This codes for CALGIYLGDMTGDKLIF.

In regard to this clone: This likely traces to a read error, being one base from a far larger clone. V is TRDV2 and J is TRDJ2; TRDD3 matches at 7 bases. This CDR3 has 17 residues. CDR1 GEAIGNYY and CDR2 EKD come from the germline V gene. The CDR3 region is CACDTVSSYWGTAQIFF. DNA of the CDR3: TGTGCCTGTGACACCGTTTCTTCTTACTGGGGTACAGCACAAATCTTCTTT.

By share, this clone ranks as medium-sized. V is TRDV1 and J is TRDJ2; TRDD3 matches at 12 bases. Losses at the gene ends were 1 base for V and 4 bases for J; bases not matched to a gene: 16. CDR3 size: 21 residues. The germline V gene encodes CDR1 TSWWSYY and CDR2 QGS. CDR3 sequence reads: CALGEPHSTGGYIGGTAQLFF. In DNA form, the CDR3 reads TGTGCTCTTGGGGAACCCCACTCTACTGGGGGATACATAGGAGGGACAGCACAACTCTTCTTT.

Remarks on this clone: A far bigger clonotype differs at one base, so this is likely a read error. The gene calls are TRDV1 and TRDJ4, with a possible D match to TRDD3 (5 bases). V was trimmed by 2 bases and J by 0 bases, leaving 22 bases between them. CDR3 length equals 18 residues. CDR1 TSWWSYY and CDR2 QGS come from the germline V gene. CDR3 DNA sequence: TGTGCTCTTGGGGAAGAGGCCGCCCCGGGGGTAAGTTCCAGACCCCTGATCTTT. Translation gives CALGEEAAPGVSSRPLIF.

With respect to this clone: Given a far larger clone just one base away, this is likely a sequencing read error. This sequence joins TRDV1 and TRDJ1; 8 nucleotides match TRDD3. This CDR3 has 20 amino acids. CDR1 is TSWWSYY and CDR2 is QGS in the germline V gene. With V trimmed by 3 bases and J by 2 bases, 20 bases remained unmatched. The chain's CDR3 is CALGDLLHSFWGSRTDKLIF. DNA of the CDR3: TGTGCTCTTGGGGACCTCCTCCATTCCTTCTGGGGGAGTAGAACCGATAAACTCATCTTT.

Details on this clone: For this DNA, TCRdb reports the protein of a much larger clone, which diverges at residue 6, most likely from a read error; the protein presented here is translated directly from the DNA. The rearrangement joins TRDV2 to TRDJ1; 7 bases are shared with TRDD3. V shed 3 bases and J 2 bases; nucleotides not matched to a gene: 8. This CDR3 has 15 residues. Germline V gene lookup returns CDR1 GEAIGNYY and CDR2 EKD. The CDR3 DNA reads as TGTGCCTGTGACTGGAGGATACGAAAAACCGATAAACTCATCTTT. Residues: CACDWRIRKTDKLIF.

Within the sample, this clone is hyperexpanded. The chain combines TRDV1 with TRDJ1; the match to TRDD3 covers 10 bases. The junction had 19 bases not matched to a gene; V was cut back by 0 bases and J by 0 bases. Germline V lookup: CDR1 TSWWSYY, CDR2 QGS. The CDR3 is made up of 22 amino acids. The CDR3 spells CALGELVPCSYGGYDYTDKLIF. CDR3 DNA: TGTGCTCTTGGGGAACTAGTGCCCTGTTCCTACGGGGGATACGACTACACCGATAAACTCATCTTT.

Notes on this clone: A far bigger clonotype differs at one base, so this is likely a read error. Other DNA variants within this sample encode the same CDR3. The chain carries TRDV1 and TRDJ1; D is possibly TRDD3 (5 bases). Germline V gene lookup returns CDR1 TSWWSYY and CDR2 QGS. The CDR3 extends over 14 amino acids. V was pared by 5 bases and J by 5 bases, with 15 bases between. The CDR3 region is CALGNLDWGDKLIF. DNA for the CDR3: TGTGCTCTTGGGAACCTTGATTGGGGAGATAAACTCATCTTT.

This clone has more than one count but fewer than ten. A much larger clone lies one base from this, so it may be a read error. The V and J genes are TRAV29/DV5 and TRDJ2; maybe TRDD3 (9 bases). CDR1 and CDR2 (germline): NSMFDY, ISSIKDK. This CDR3 is 21 amino acids long. V shed 3 bases and J shed 4 bases, with 34 bases lying between them. This CDR3 reads CAANGLPNFRYWGSETAQLFF. Here the CDR3 DNA reads TGTGCAGCAAACGGCCTTCCTAACTTCCGATACTGGGGGAGTGAGACAGCACAACTCTTCTTT.

Comment on this clone: Just one base apart from a much larger clone, this may be a read error. The J gene is TRDJ1, the V gene TRDV1; 8 nucleotides agree with TRDD3. The CDR3 contains 23 residues. CDR1 and CDR2 (germline): TSWWSYY, QGS. Unmatched junction bases numbered 28, after V lost 4 bases and J lost 0 bases. The CDR3 DNA is TGTGCTCTTGGGGGAGCTTTCTTCCCTCTACTGGGGGCCAAGGAGCCGTACACCGATAAACTCATCTTT. This gives the protein CALGGAFFPLLGAKEPYTDKLIF.

This clone is deemed large. V is TRAV38-2/DV8 and J is TRDJ1, with D tentatively TRDD2 (8 bases). The CDR3 loop spans 21 amino acids. CDR1 and CDR2 from the germline V gene are TSESDYY and QEAYKQQN. V lost 2 bases to trimming and J lost 0 bases, with 29 bases between them. The CDR3 nucleotides are TGTGCTTATAGGAGAAAACTTCCTACGATCTGGGGGGACGGTTACACCGATAAACTCATCTTT. Protein sequence: CAYRRKLPTIWGDGYTDKLIF.

By share of the sample, this clone is hyperexpanded (1% or more). The same CDR3 can be traced to other DNA sequences in this sample. This chain links TRAV38-2/DV8 with TRDJ1; D is uncertain. CDR1 and CDR2 (germline): TSESDYY, QEAYKQQN. This CDR3 is built from 18 residues. With 0 bases removed from V and 0 bases from J, the gap between germline ends came to 18 bases. The CDR3 region is CAYRSDAFIGDYTDKLIF. In DNA form, the CDR3 reads TGTGCTTATAGGAGCGATGCCTTTATAGGTGACTACACCGATAAACTCATCTTT.

As for this clone: A far larger clone is a single base away, which makes a read error likely. Other nucleotide sequences from this sample produce the same CDR3. This chain links TRAV29/DV5 with TRDJ1; D is uncertain. The CDR3 has 15 residues. Trimming pared 0 bases from V and 2 bases from J, leaving 14 bases between. Per the germline V gene, CDR1 is NSMFDY and CDR2 is ISSIKDK. For the CDR3, the DNA is TGTGCAGCAAGCGTGCGAGGCCGGTTTACCGATAAACTCATCTTT. Its translation is CAASVRGRFTDKLIF. Variable domain in full (rest from reference TRAV29/DV5 and TRDJ1): DQQVKQNSPSLSVQEGRISILNCDYTNSMFDYFLWYKKYPAEGPTFLISISSIKDKNEDGRFTVFLNKSAKHLSLHIVPSQPGDSAVYFCAASVRGRFTDKLIFGKGTRVTVEP.